Included here is one T cell receptor (beta chain) sequence, with context. Researchers amplified the TCR beta CDR3 regions from RNA transcripts. The study used the HTBI primer set for a first-round RT-PCR of the TCR CDR3. One entry per CDR3 protein, called by TCRdb with MiXCR from the multiplex PCR reads. The table includes approximately 210,000 distinct CDR3 sequences, roughly a sixth detected once. The CDR3 runs 15 residues. V was pared by 2 bases and J by 0 bases, with 8 bases between. The germline V gene has CDR1 LNHDA and CDR2 SQIVND (reference sequence). The sample is drawn from a study of T cells in Graves' hyperthyroidism and ophthalmopathy.

The source material was blood. The gene calls are TRBV19 and TRBJ2-4, with D perhaps given as TRBD1 or TRBD2 (5 bases each). The receptor was isolated from a man in his fifties with Graves' hyperthyroidism. CDR3 in DNA: TGTGCCAGTAGTATAAATGGGGGAGCCAAAAACATTCAGTACTTC. Translated: CASSINGGAKNIQYF.